The 26 T cell receptor beta chains below come from one sample, sequenced in a study of radiation and T cells in renal cell carcinoma. Time point specified: blood 2 weeks post-SBRT. As for treatment: 15 Gy SBRT to primary tumor, nephrectomy 4 weeks later. Assay: immunoSEQ multiplex PCR; the TCRdb copy retains only in-frame clones and omits some. In the table there are roughly 130,000 clones, 88% of which are singletons. The sequencing here drew on blood, taken from a patient whose treatment included radiotherapy and nephrectomy. Receptors were obtained from a woman aged 70 to 79 with renal cell carcinoma.

The CDR3 spells CASSYWTGVKNTIYF. CDR3 DNA: TGTGCCAGCAGTTACTGGACAGGGGTCAAAAACACCATATATTTT. V gene TRBV6-5 combines with J gene TRBJ1-3; 9 bases align to TRBD1. The CDR3 is 15 residues long. Germline V gene sequence: CDR1 MNHEY, CDR2 SVGAGI. Germline trimming cut 1 base from V and 6 bases from J; bases unmatched to any gene: 4.

The chain couples TRBV5-1 to TRBJ1-6, with 7 bases lining up with TRBD1. The CDR3 runs to 16 residues. The germline V gene encodes CDR1 SGHRS and CDR2 YFSETQ. The trim removed 0 bases at V and 7 bases at J, leaving 7 bases unmatched. The CDR3 sequence is CASSLDRGGGNSPLHF. CDR3 DNA: TGCGCCAGCAGCTTGGACAGGGGCGGGGGAAATTCACCCCTCCACTTT.

The chain recombines TRBV5-1 with TRBJ1-6, with TRBD1 identical over 7 bases. Trimming cost V 0 bases and J 6 bases; bases outside gene matches: 3. Germline CDR1 reads SGHRS; CDR2 reads YFSETQ. The CDR3 consists of 15 residues. CDR3 DNA: TGCGCCAGCAGCTTGGCGGCAGGGGGTAATTCACCCCTCCACTTT. This gives the protein CASSLAAGGNSPLHF.

This clone was seen at least ten times. The chain joins TRBV7-6 to TRBJ2-7; D is undetermined. The V end lost 0 bases, the J end lost 2 bases, and 5 bases lay between the germline ends. The CDR3 spans 13 residues. Per germline, CDR1 SGHVS and CDR2 FNYEAQ. CDR3 sequence: CASSLASAYEQYF. The CDR3 DNA sequence: TGTGCCAGCAGCTTAGCTTCCGCCTACGAGCAGTACTTC.

This chain uses TRBV19 with TRBJ2-4; 7 bases map to TRBD2. The V gene's germline CDR1 is LNHDA and CDR2 SQIVND (reference sequence). CDR3 length: 14 residues. V was pared by 6 bases and J by 6 bases, with 8 bases of the junction left unmatched. CDR3 sequence reads: CASRGRGVGNIQYF. CDR3 in DNA: TGTGCCAGTAGGGGGAGGGGCGTGGGAAACATTCAGTACTTC.

The chain couples TRBV11-2 to TRBJ1-4; tentatively, D is TRBD1 (5 bases). V lost 4 bases and J 4 bases, leaving 16 bases between the germline ends. The CDR3 is 16 residues long. Germline V gives CDR1 SGHAT, CDR2 FQNNGV. The CDR3 coding sequence is TGTGCCAGCAGCTCAAGGGACGGTGAAAGTAATGAAAAACTGTTTTTT. This translates into CASSSRDGESNEKLFF.

The CDR3 nucleotides are TGTGCCAGCAGTCCAGGAAGCGGACCCACAGATACGCAGTATTTT. Its protein is CASSPGSGPTDTQYF. This rearrangement joins TRBV7-3 to TRBJ2-3, with D possibly matching TRBD2 (5 bases). The CDR3 sequence is 15 residues long. Germline CDR1 SGHTA, CDR2 FQGTGA. V was shortened by 6 bases and J by 2 bases, with 15 bases between the two germline ends.

The V and J genes are TRBV15 and TRBJ2-1, with D maybe TRBD1 (8 bases). Germline CDR1 is LNHNV and CDR2 is YYDKDF (reference sequence). The ends were cut back, 5 bases at V and 8 bases at J, with 19 bases in the middle. The CDR3 runs to 15 residues. The CDR3, as DNA: TGTGCCACCAGCTCCCAAAGACAGGGGAGGGATGAGCAGTTCTTC. It is translated as CATSSQRQGRDEQFF. Looking up the rest from reference TRBV15 and TRBJ2-1 gives the full variable domain: DAMVIQNPRYQVTQFGKPVTLSCSQTLNHNVMYWYQQKSSQAPKLLFHYYDKDFNNEADTPDNFQSRRPNTSFCFLDIRSPGLGDTAMYLCATSSQRQGRDEQFFGPGTRLTVL.

This rearrangement joins TRBV11-3 to TRBJ2-1, with TRBD2 identical over 11 bases. CDR1 is SGHNT and CDR2 is YENEEA in the germline V gene. CDR3 length: 16 residues. V lost 1 base and J lost 4; bases outside the gene matches: 3. CDR3 nucleotide sequence: TGTGCCAGCAGCTTAGGTCTAGCGGGGGGTTACAATGAGCAGTTCTTC. It translates to CASSLGLAGGYNEQFF. Complete variable domain (other parts from reference TRBV11-3 and TRBJ2-1): EAGVVQSPRYKIIEKKQPVAFWCNPISGHNTLYWYLQNLGQGPELLIRYENEEAVDDSQLPKDRFSAERLKGVDSTLKIQPAELGDSAVYLCASSLGLAGGYNEQFFGPGTRLTVL.

This clone was seen a handful of times. This chain links TRBV5-8 with TRBJ2-1, with 10 bases matching TRBD1. Germline V gene data show CDR1 as SGHTS and CDR2 as YDEGEE. The CDR3 covers 16 residues. The V gene end was trimmed by 0 bases and the J gene end by 6 bases; junction bases not matched to a gene: 6. The CDR3 sequence is CASSLGTGGDTNEQFF. In DNA form, the CDR3 reads TGTGCCAGCAGCTTGGGGACAGGGGGAGATACCAATGAGCAGTTCTTC.

CDR3 sequence: CASSEGQLGAQHF. The CDR3, as DNA: TGTGCCAGCAGTGAGGGGCAGCTTGGAGCCCAGCATTTT. The chain couples TRBV6-1 to TRBJ1-5; a possible D gene is TRBD1 (5 bases). This CDR3 contains 13 residues. Trimming pared 3 bases from V and 11 bases from J, leaving 14 bases between. The germline V gene has CDR1 MNHNS and CDR2 SASEGT.

The chain combines TRBV28 with TRBJ1-2; tentative D call: TRBD1 (5 bases). Germline lookup yields CDR1 MDHEN and CDR2 SYDVKM. The V end lost 3 bases, the J end lost 4 bases, and 9 bases lay between the germline ends. CDR3 length: 13 residues. DNA for the CDR3: TGTGCCAGCAGTTTGATTGGGGGCTATGGCTACACCTTC. Translated: CASSLIGGYGYTF.

V and J are TRBV28 and TRBJ2-7; D call uncertain. The CDR3 is 14 residues long. Trimming took 5 bases from V and 2 from J, leaving 13 bases between them. Per germline, CDR1 MDHEN and CDR2 SYDVKM. This CDR3 is CASSPTTPPYEQYF. CDR3 sequence (DNA): TGTGCCAGCAGTCCGACGACACCCCCCTACGAGCAGTACTTC.

This clone has a single count. The gene calls are TRBV5-5 and TRBJ1-6; 8 bases agree with TRBD1. Germline CDR1 is SGHKS and CDR2 is YYEKEE (reference sequence). This CDR3 has 15 residues. V lost 0 bases to trimming and J lost 10 bases; unmatched junction nucleotides: 6. In nucleotides, the CDR3 is TGTGCCAGCAGCTTGGAAGGACAGGGTTTCTCACCCCTCCACTTT. Protein product: CASSLEGQGFSPLHF.

The genes are TRBV27 and TRBJ1-2; D unclear. Trimming took off 5 bases at V and 7 bases at J, with 20 bases between the two ends. Germline V gene lookup returns CDR1 MNHEY and CDR2 SMNVEV (reference sequence). The CDR3 runs 15 residues. The DNA for the CDR3 is TGTGCCAGCAGTAGAGCGCCTAGGACCCTGGGTGGCTACACCTTC. Protein sequence: CASSRAPRTLGGYTF.

The chain combines TRBV14 with TRBJ2-1, with 15 bases fitting TRBD2. Germline V gene sequence: CDR1 SGHDN, CDR2 FVKESK. V lost 1 base to trimming and J lost 2 bases; unmatched junction nucleotides: 6. This CDR3 has 19 amino acids. The CDR3 bases are TGTGCCAGCAGCCAAGTTTTGGGACTAGCGGGGGGCACCTACAATGAGCAGTTCTTC. Encoded protein: CASSQVLGLAGGTYNEQFF.

The chain recombines TRBV10-3 with TRBJ2-3; D is perhaps TRBD1 (6 bases). Trimming cost V 4 bases and J 5 bases, with 13 bases left between them. There are 14 residues in the CDR3. Germline lookup yields CDR1 ENHRY and CDR2 SYGVKD. The CDR3 reads CAISGGRGGDTQYF. In DNA, the CDR3 is TGTGCCATCAGTGGAGGGAGAGGGGGAGATACGCAGTATTTT.

This clone was seen only a few times. The V gene is TRBV6-5, the J gene TRBJ2-6, with D possibly TRBD2 on 6 matching bases. Germline loops: CDR1 MNHEY, CDR2 SVGAGI. This CDR3 contains 15 residues. The germline V and J ends were trimmed by 6 bases and 3 bases, with 12 bases remaining between them. The CDR3 spells CASRVDGGGANVLTF. In nucleotides, the CDR3 is TGTGCCAGCAGGGTAGACGGGGGTGGGGCCAACGTCCTGACTTTC.

The V gene is TRBV7-8, the J gene TRBJ1-4, with D possibly TRBD1 on 6 matching bases. The CDR3 spans 17 residues. CDR1 and CDR2 (germline): SGHVS, FQNEAQ. Trimming removed 6 bases at V and 3 bases at J, with 20 bases between. The CDR3 DNA reads TGTGCCAGCAGGCCCGACAGGTTCGAGTCGCCTAATGAAAAACTGTTTTTT. It translates to CASRPDRFESPNEKLFF.

The V and J genes are TRBV5-1 and TRBJ2-3; D is uncertain. CDR1 and CDR2 (germline): SGHRS, YFSETQ. This CDR3 has 15 amino acids. The V end was cut by 2 bases, the J end by 0 bases, with 10 bases between. As DNA, the CDR3 is TGCGCCAGCAGCTTATACAGACCTAGCACAGATACGCAGTATTTT. Its protein product is CASSLYRPSTDTQYF.

This rearrangement joins TRBV28 to TRBJ1-1; D gene ambiguous. This CDR3 has 14 residues. The germline V and J ends were trimmed by 4 bases and 2 bases, with 11 bases remaining between them. Germline V lookup: CDR1 MDHEN, CDR2 SYDVKM. In DNA, the CDR3 is TGTGCCAGCAGTTCCGACCGGTTCAACACTGAAGCTTTCTTT. Its translation: CASSSDRFNTEAFF.

The chain couples TRBV2 to TRBJ2-3; D ambiguous. The CDR3 length is 17 residues. Germline V lookup: CDR1 SNHLY, CDR2 FYNNEI. Trimming cost V 6 bases and J 0 bases, with 19 bases left between them. CDR3 loop: CASRLDGLGSSTDTQYF. The CDR3 region has the DNA TGTGCCAGCAGATTAGACGGTTTGGGATCTAGCACAGATACGCAGTATTTT. Complete variable domain (other parts from reference TRBV2 and TRBJ2-3): EPEVTQTPSHQVTQMGQEVILRCVPISNHLYFYWYRQILGQKVEFLVSFYNNEISEKSEIFDDQFSVERPDGSNFTLKIRSTKLEDSAMYFCASRLDGLGSSTDTQYFGPGTRLTVL.

This clone was recorded once. The genes are TRBV2 and TRBJ1-6, with D perhaps TRBD1 (5 bases). This CDR3 region has 15 residues. V dropped 6 bases and J dropped 5 bases, with 14 bases sitting between them. Germline V gene lookup returns CDR1 SNHLY and CDR2 FYNNEI. CDR3 sequence reads: CASRGDLGHNSPLHF. Written as DNA, the CDR3 is TGTGCCAGCAGGGGGGACCTCGGCCATAATTCACCCCTCCACTTT.

The V and J genes are TRBV4-2 and TRBJ2-1; 11 bases line up with TRBD2. The CDR3 contains 16 residues. The V and J ends lost 3 bases and 3 bases, in that order; junction bases with no gene match: 4. Germline lookup yields CDR1 LGHNA and CDR2 YNFKEQ. CDR3 protein: CASSQAGTSGYNEQFF. The CDR3 bases are TGTGCCAGCAGCCAGGCCGGGACTAGCGGCTACAATGAGCAGTTCTTC.

The CDR3 loop is CASSLQAQETQYF. The CDR3 DNA reads as TGTGCCAGCAGTTTGCAGGCCCAAGAGACCCAGTACTTC. V usage is TRBV27 and J usage is TRBJ2-5, with D hard to call. Germline assignment: CDR1 MNHEY and CDR2 SMNVEV (reference sequence). The CDR3 covers 13 residues. Trimming pared 3 bases from V and 1 base from J, leaving 6 bases between.

V and J are TRBV19 and TRBJ1-1; the match to TRBD1 covers 10 bases. This CDR3 contains 17 residues. CDR1 is LNHDA and CDR2 is SQIVND in the germline V gene (reference sequence). The V and J ends lost 9 bases and 2 bases, in that order; junction bases with no gene match: 15. The CDR3 bases are TGTGCCAGGCGGACAGGGGGGCAGGGGGAGATTAACACTGAAGCTTTCTTT. Translating it yields CARRTGGQGEINTEAFF.